This TCR beta chain was captured in a study of blood T cells in healthy people across ages. Notes on this clonotype: Its antigen remains unknown.

Study results and limitations: Naive CD4+ cells and diversity were both higher in long-lived donors than in aged donors. With donor CMV status unknown, expanded clonotype changes were possibly confounded.

There were healthy Caucasian individuals from Russia, aged roughly 6 to 100, serving as donors. A J-beta primer mix and a sample-barcoded 5' primer were used in a second PCR of roughly 6 to 11 cycles. TCRdb re-analysed the 5' RACE reads in MiXCR, keeping a single row per CDR3 protein. The sample lists about 800,000 distinct CDR3 sequences; about 25% were seen once. A further study also used this sample, focusing on T cells of mothers and their children. As that report states: Related mother and child pairs showed slightly greater overlap (not significant) than unrelated pairs did.

Sequenced input: blood. The origin of this receptor is a boy between 5 and 17 years old in good health.

CDR3 nucleotide sequence: TGCAGTGCTACCGAGGTTGGGGGATACGGCACTGAAGCTTTCTTT. This gives the protein CSATEVGGYGTEAFF. V is TRBV20-1 and J is TRBJ1-1; maybe TRBD1 (5 bases). The CDR3 has 15 amino acids. CDR1 DFQATT and CDR2 SNEGSKA come from the germline V gene (reference sequence). V lost 4 bases, J lost 4 bases, and 19 bases lay in between.